This entry is about one T cell receptor beta chain. This clone was observed a handful of times. The specificity of this receptor is unknown. Per-base qualities were not stored, and no clone one base away is much larger. The cohort comprised around 690 healthy bone marrow donors. At the time of sampling, every cohort member was nominally healthy, though immune exposures that went unrecorded were likely present. The donor tested CMV seropositive, placing the donor among the roughly 300 seropositive members of the cohort. Every donor gave a peripheral blood sample, and the peripheral blood mononuclear cells from that sample were used for TCR beta sequencing. Genomic DNA extraction from the blood cell samples was performed with the Qiagen DNeasy Blood Extraction Kit. The germline V end is reduced by 2 bases and the J end by 4 bases; junction bases left unmatched: 4. The CDR3 numbers 14 residues from cysteine through phenylalanine. Only the CDR3 part of the read is kept: 42 bases, read in frame from the first base. CDR1 and CDR2 are drawn from the germline V gene: WSHSY, SAAADI.

The data were obtained in a study of cytomegalovirus exposure and HLA in healthy donors (TCRdb year 2017). Broadly, across the study: According to an earlier analysis of 587 of the donors, about 179 million T cells yielded 117 million unique TCR beta sequences and about 300 Gb of sequence data. About 320 gigabases of sequencing data and tens of millions of unique TCR sequences were included in an early release covering around 650 HLA-typed donors. Of the roughly 400 genotyped donors, roughly 80% fell in the genetic ancestry cluster associated with self-reported Caucasian donors. The aim of the study was to test whether cataloging public T cell receptors could identify signatures of past pathogen exposure. The T cell repertoires of several hundred subjects were profiled by immunosequencing and related to cytomegalovirus serostatus. Besides the first cohort of roughly 700 subjects, a separate validation cohort made up of roughly 130 different subjects was used. The study combined high-throughput TCR immunosequencing, statistical association of individual TCRs with disease status, and machine learning to predict cytomegalovirus infection status. In a later analysis, previously published TCR beta repertoires from several hundred donors were re-analyzed and high-resolution HLA genotyping was added so that TCR occurrence patterns could be studied. Rather than drawing on any new phenotypic data, the later analysis identified candidate immune exposures from TCR beta sequences and the way those sequences occurred across donors. An earlier analysis of around 580 of the donors used high-throughput TCR beta sequencing to judge whether each TCR beta V gene segment behaved as functional or pseudogenic. Donor age, sex, ethnicity and CMV serostatus were compiled alongside the repertoire data. In a later genetic analysis, genome-wide SNP genotypes for about three fifths of the 666 donors were used, and that subset was treated as a discovery cohort. Every repertoire in the discovery cohort had been generated on one and the same sequencing platform. HLA typing included class I and class II loci at four-digit resolution. Typing coverage varied by locus: roughly 629-640 donors for A, B, C, DRB1 and DQB1; roughly 500 for DQA1; 606 for DPA1; 400 to 480 for DPB1. Four to six DR-DQ haplotypes were handled as single units for association and clustering, since linkage in the cohort was strong. Across about 370 genotyped donors of the cohort, an average of 235,054 unique TCR beta nucleotide sequences per donor were sequenced, and roughly a sixth of those sequences were non-productive. General study outcomes and caveats: Roughly 17 rarely observed V segments, including chromosome 9 orphons, were excluded from the earlier analysis of approximately 500 of the donors because counts were too low. In a later analysis, HLA-associated TCR beta chains were found to be more clonally expanded and to have lower generation probabilities than equally common non-associated chains. In a later analysis, most CMV-associated TCR beta chains were found to appear HLA-restricted, with HLA associations seemingly driven largely by CMV exposure. Most TCR sequences were seen in very few donors, while some public TCRs were found in many individuals. An association between a missense DCLRE1C variant and V-gene and J-gene trimming of TCR beta chains was found in a later genetic analysis and replicated in an independent cohort. A later analysis found that TCR association rates varied across HLA loci, with DRB1 alleles showing the most associated TCRs and HLA-C alleles the fewest. Broadly in line with IMGT annotations, most TCR beta V segments showed up in productive rearrangements about 87% or about 30% of the time in an earlier analysis of some 590 of the donors. In this cohort, only TCR beta chains were sequenced, and detectable features were limited by the absence of alpha or paired-chain data. In a later analysis, several top co-occurrence clusters were reported to appear linked to parvovirus B19, influenza, CMV and Epstein-Barr virus. Roughly uniform sequencing depth across donors was assumed in presence/absence analyses, although this assumption may not hold. The study listed around 160 TCR beta chains as associated with cytomegalovirus. A later genetic analysis reported fewer N-insertions in productive TCRs among donors in an Asian-associated ancestry cluster than the roughly 670-donor mean. In a later analysis, over 15,000 TCR beta sequences were associated with specific HLA alleles at a false discovery rate of 0.05. The authors suggested that the approach could potentially be generalized to other disease states and immunological phenotypes. Because HLA typing was unavailable for some donors at each locus, only the typed subset was used in association tests. The sequencing pipeline was judged likely to have produced a cluster of highly shared sequence variants as a technical artifact. In vitro tests confirmed that a few of the cytomegalovirus-associated TCR beta chains recognize cytomegalovirus antigens. Strong co-occurrence of HLA alleles, especially DR and DQ, made assigning TCR associations to individual alleles difficult. A further reported finding was that TCR beta sequences accurately predicted the HLA-A and HLA-B alleles for most subjects in the first cohort. Linkage disequilibrium might explain the correlated functional status among segregating V segments, but an unknown experimental factor could not be ruled out. The 87-base-pair reads could not distinguish some IMGT-functional V segments, including TRBV6-2 and TRBV6-3, so those segments were excluded. Immune exposure information for the cohort was limited to CMV serostatus. Cytomegalovirus status was reported to be diagnosed by the classifier with high specificity and sensitivity in both the original and validation cohorts.

Libraries were prepared through the immunoSEQ multiplex PCR assay. For the multiplex PCR, a mixture combining 60 forward primers for TCR Vbeta segments and 13 reverse primers for TCR Jbeta segments was used. Amplification of the CDR3 region of rearranged TCR beta genes was performed with a multiplex PCR assay on genomic DNA. The Illumina HiSeq System was used to sequence the amplified TCR beta libraries as 87-base-pair reads. The authors processed their data as follows. A later analysis tallied around 87 million unique TCR beta chains across the 610 or so repertoires, and around 10 million of those chains were shared by two or more donors. A nearest-neighbor algorithm error-corrected the raw reads and collapsed the reads into unique sequences, merging closely related sequences to remove PCR and sequencing errors. CDR3 sequences were aligned to IMGT reference sequences to assign V, D and J gene segments. For a sequence to be retained, a match of at least six nucleotides was required to both a V gene segment and a J gene segment. Rearrangements were called productive when the CDR3 lacked stop codons and stayed in frame with V and J; all others were non-productive. CDR3 was defined by IMGT convention, running from the second conserved V-encoded cysteine to the conserved J-encoded phenylalanine. The earlier analysis of some 550 of the donors excluded any sequence lacking an unambiguous match to a single V gene segment. In an earlier analysis of about 590 of the donors, a V segment was called functional when productive rearrangements were above 56.7%, and segregating when the standard deviation between donors exceeded 5%. A statistical classification framework was developed to diagnose cytomegalovirus status using the catalog of TCR beta chain sequences. V and J gene assignment, in a later analysis, came from comparing TCR nucleotide sequences with IMGT/GENE-DB human TR gene sequences. A later analysis assigned CDR3 sequences and most-parsimonious VDJ recombination scenarios with the TCRdist pipeline. In a later analysis, each TCR beta chain was defined by its CDR3 amino acid sequence together with its V-gene family, and reads lacking a unique V-gene family were excluded. A later analysis removed roughly 590 highly shared, low-generation-probability nucleotide sequences to deal with suspected cross-contamination and a sequencing artifact. A later analysis calculated a clonal expansion index for each public chain from normalized within-repertoire ranks of inferred template counts. Generation probabilities in a later analysis came from a VDJ recombination model fitted to out-of-frame rearrangements, and those results were checked against IGoR. In a later analysis, hypergeometric tests were used to score TCR-TCR, TCR-HLA and TCR-CMV co-occurrence, with a repertoire-size bias correction applied to TCR pairs. To estimate false discovery rates, a later analysis permuted the HLA or CMV assignments 20 times. A later analysis grouped co-occurring TCRs with DBSCAN, adding TCRdist sequence similarity when clustering within HLA-allele-positive subsets. For co-occurrence clustering, repertoires with fewer than 30,000 or more than 120,000 public chains were excluded, along with a handful of repertoires with anomalous nucleotide sharing. Not all clones reach the TCRdb copy of this immuneACCESS table, which keeps in-frame sequences only. Checked studies attribute under half of the gap to unresolved V genes and leave the rest unexplained. V and J calls and clone size follow that table, whereas D and trimming were derived from the DNA. The sample profile shows 95,000 to 150,000 clones; around 73% of them were found once. The biggest ten clones account for 8.2% of the sample.

Recombination connected TRBV10-2 to TRBJ1-1, and TRBD1 matches 7 of the central bases. Sequenced: PBMCs. This TCR was recovered from a middle-aged woman in good health and CMV-seropositive. CDR3 reads: CASSETTGTTEAFF. The nucleotide sequence is TGCGCCAGCAGTGAGACGACAGGGACCACTGAAGCTTTCTTT.